The 2 T cell receptor beta chains presented below share a single source sample, sequenced in a study of blood T cell repertoires in COVID-19. The protocol was immunoSEQ multiplex PCR, while the TCRdb copy is restricted to in-frame clones and leaves out a portion. Of approximately 470,000 clones listed, over 75% are singletons. The sequencing input was peripheral blood. These receptors all come from a human donor in a cohort sampled during active COVID-19.

This chain uses TRBV3-1 (or the pseudogene TRBV3-2) with TRBJ2-7; weak D call: TRBD2 (5 bases). V dropped 2 bases and J dropped 5 bases, with 19 bases sitting between them. The CDR3 has 16 amino acids. Germline CDR1 reads LGHDT; CDR2 reads YNNKEL (reference sequence). The CDR3 spells CASSQFLGRAGDEQYF. The CDR3 DNA reads TGTGCCAGCAGCCAATTCTTAGGGCGGGCTGGGGACGAGCAGTACTTC.

The chain combines TRBV12-5 with TRBJ2-7; 8 bases map to TRBD2. The CDR3 runs to 15 residues. Germline lookup yields CDR1 LGHNT and CDR2 FRNRAP. After removal of 5 bases from V and 1 base from J, the junction contained 7 bases not matched to a gene. CDR3 coding DNA: TGTGCTAGTGGTACTCCGGGGACTAGATCCTACGAGCAGTACTTC. It is translated as CASGTPGTRSYEQYF.